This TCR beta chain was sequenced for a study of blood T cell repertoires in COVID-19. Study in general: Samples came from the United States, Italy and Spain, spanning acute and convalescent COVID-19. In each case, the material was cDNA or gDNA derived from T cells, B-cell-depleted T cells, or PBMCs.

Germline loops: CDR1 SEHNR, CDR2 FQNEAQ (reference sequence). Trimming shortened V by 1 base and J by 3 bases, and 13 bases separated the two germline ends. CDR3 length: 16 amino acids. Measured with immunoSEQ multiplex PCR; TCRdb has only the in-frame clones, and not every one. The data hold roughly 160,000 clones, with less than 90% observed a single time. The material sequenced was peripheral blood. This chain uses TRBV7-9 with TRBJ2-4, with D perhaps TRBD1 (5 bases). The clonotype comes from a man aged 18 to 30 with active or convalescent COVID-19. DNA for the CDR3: TGTGCCAGCAGCTTAGTACAGGCTGGTGGCAAAAACATTCAGTACTTC. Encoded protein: CASSLVQAGGKNIQYF.